This T cell receptor (beta chain) was sequenced during a study of shared clonotypes between healthy human individuals. Across the whole study: A couple of women and a few men aged 18 to 49 made up the donors. Notes on the study in general: Non-shared clonotypes were found to have lower generation probabilities than the clonotypes that were shared by all four of the sorted-subset donors.

A split of CD4+ cells into CD45RA+ naive and CD45RA-negative memory subsets was performed. On this clone itself: Its cognate antigen is unknown.

An even split of each subset's genomic DNA across several immunoSEQ plates was performed. Clones were read by immunoSEQ multiplex PCR, and TCRdb kept only the in-frame ones, dropping some. The data show about 1.5 million clones, with approximately 98% seen just once and 0.45% held by the top ten. Germline CDR1 MDHEN, CDR2 SYDVKM. After removal of 3 bases from V and 2 bases from J, the junction contained 2 bases not matched to a gene. The CDR3 is 14 amino acids. The chain has TRBV28 and TRBJ1-1; 8 bases are a match to TRBD1. This clonotype was obtained from a man aged 25 to 40 in good health. Sequencing was done on a sample of naive CD4+ T cells sorted from blood. As for subset: CD45RA+ positively selected. The CDR3 DNA is TGTGCCAGCAGTTTCAGGGGGCATAACACTGAAGCTTTCTTT. Its protein product is CASSFRGHNTEAFF. The full variable domain, completed using reference TRBV28 and TRBJ1-1, is DVKVTQSSRYLVKRTGEKVFLECVQDMDHENMFWYRQDPGLGLRLIYFSYDVKMKEKGDIPEGYSVSREKKERFSLILESASTNQTSMYLCASSFRGHNTEAFFGQGTRLTVV.